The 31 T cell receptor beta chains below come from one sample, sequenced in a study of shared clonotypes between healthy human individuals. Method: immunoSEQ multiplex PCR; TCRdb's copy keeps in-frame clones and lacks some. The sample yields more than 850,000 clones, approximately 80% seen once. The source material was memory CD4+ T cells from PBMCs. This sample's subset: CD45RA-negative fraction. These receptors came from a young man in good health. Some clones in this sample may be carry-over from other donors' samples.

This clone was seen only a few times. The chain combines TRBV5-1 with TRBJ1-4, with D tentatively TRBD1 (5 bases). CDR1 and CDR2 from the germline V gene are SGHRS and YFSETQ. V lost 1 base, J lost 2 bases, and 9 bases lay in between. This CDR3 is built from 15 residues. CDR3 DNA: TGCGCCAGCAGCTTGACAGGTGTCACTAATGAAAAACTGTTTTTT. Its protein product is CASSLTGVTNEKLFF.

The CDR3 here is CASSLSGGGYNEQFF. In nucleotides, the CDR3 is TGTGCCAGCAGCTTGTCTGGGGGCGGATACAATGAGCAGTTCTTC. The V gene is TRBV5-4, the J gene TRBJ2-1; perhaps TRBD1 as D (6 bases). The V end was cut by 1 base, the J end by 4 bases, with 12 bases between. Germline V gives CDR1 SGHNT, CDR2 YYREEE (reference sequence). The CDR3 runs to 15 residues.

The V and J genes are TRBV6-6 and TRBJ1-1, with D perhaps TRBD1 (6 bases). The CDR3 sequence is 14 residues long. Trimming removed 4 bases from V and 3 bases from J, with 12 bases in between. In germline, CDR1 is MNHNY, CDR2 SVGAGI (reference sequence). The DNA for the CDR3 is TGTGCCAGCAGTTCACAGGGCGATTACACTGAAGCTTTCTTT. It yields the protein CASSSQGDYTEAFF.

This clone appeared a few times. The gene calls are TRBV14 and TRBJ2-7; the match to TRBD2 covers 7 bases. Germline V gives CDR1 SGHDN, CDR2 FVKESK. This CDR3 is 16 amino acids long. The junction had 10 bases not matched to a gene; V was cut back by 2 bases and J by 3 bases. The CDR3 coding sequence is TGTGCCAGCAGCCAAACACTAGCGCCACGCTACTACGAGCAGTACTTC. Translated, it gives CASSQTLAPRYYEQYF.

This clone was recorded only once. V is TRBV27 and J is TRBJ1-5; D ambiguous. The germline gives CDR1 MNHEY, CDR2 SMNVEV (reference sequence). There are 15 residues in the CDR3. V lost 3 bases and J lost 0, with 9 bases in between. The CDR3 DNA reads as TGTGCCAGCAGTTTGCGTGAGTATAGCAATCAGCCCCAGCATTTT. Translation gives CASSLREYSNQPQHF.

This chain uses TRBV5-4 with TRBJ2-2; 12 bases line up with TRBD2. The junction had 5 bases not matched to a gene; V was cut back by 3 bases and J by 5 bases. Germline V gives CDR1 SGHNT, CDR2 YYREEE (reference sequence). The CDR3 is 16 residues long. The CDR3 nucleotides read TGTGCCAGCAGCTCCAGACTAGCGGGAGCTACCGGGGAGCTGTTTTTT. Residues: CASSSRLAGATGELFF.

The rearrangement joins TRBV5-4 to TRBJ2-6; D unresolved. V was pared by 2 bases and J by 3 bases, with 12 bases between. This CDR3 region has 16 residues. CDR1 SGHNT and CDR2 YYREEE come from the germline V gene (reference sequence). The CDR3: CASSLGTGVGANVLTF. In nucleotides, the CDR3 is TGTGCCAGCAGCTTAGGTACGGGTGTTGGGGCCAACGTCCTGACTTTC.

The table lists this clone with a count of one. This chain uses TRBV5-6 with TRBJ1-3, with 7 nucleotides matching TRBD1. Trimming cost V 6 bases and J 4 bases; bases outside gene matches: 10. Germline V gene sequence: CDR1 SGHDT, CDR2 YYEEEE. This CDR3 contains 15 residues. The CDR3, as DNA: TGTGCCAGCACCACGACAGGGAAGAAGGGAAACACCATATATTTT. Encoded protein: CASTTTGKKGNTIYF.

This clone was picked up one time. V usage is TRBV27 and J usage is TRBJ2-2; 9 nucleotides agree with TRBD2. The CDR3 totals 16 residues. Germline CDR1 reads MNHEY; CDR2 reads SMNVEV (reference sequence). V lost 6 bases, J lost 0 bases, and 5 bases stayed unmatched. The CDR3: CASRRAGGSNTGELFF. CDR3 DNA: TGTGCCAGCAGACGAGCGGGAGGTTCGAACACCGGGGAGCTGTTTTTT.

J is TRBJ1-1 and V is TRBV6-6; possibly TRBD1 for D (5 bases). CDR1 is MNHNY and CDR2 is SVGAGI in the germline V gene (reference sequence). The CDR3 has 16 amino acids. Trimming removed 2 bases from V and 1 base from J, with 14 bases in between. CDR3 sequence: CASSYGVRQTNTEAFF. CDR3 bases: TGTGCCAGCAGTTACGGGGTTCGACAGACGAACACTGAAGCTTTCTTT.

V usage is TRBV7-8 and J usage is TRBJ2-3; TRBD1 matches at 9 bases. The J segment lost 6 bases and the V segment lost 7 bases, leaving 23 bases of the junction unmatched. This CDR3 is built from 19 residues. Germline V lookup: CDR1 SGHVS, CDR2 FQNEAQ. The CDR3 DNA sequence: TGTGCCAGCACCCAAAAGCCCCCGGGTACAGGGGGCATTTGGGATACGCAGTATTTT. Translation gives CASTQKPPGTGGIWDTQYF. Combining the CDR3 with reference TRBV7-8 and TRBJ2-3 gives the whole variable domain GAGVSQSPRYKVAKRGQDVALRCDPISGHVSLFWYQQALGQGPEFLTYFQNEAQLDKSGLPSDRFFAERPEGSVSTLKIQRTQQEDSAVYLCASTQKPPGTGGIWDTQYFGPGTRLTVL.

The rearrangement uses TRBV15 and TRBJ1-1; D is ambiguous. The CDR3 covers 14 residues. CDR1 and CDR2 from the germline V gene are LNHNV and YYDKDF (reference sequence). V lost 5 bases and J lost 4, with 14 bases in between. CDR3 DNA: TGTGCCACCAGCCCTATGACGGCCGCCACTGAAGCTTTCTTT. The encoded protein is CATSPMTAATEAFF.

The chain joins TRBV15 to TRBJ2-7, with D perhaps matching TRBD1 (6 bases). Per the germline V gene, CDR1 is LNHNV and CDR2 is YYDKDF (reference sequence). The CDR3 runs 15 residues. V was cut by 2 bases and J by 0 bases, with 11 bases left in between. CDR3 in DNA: TGTGCCACCAGCAGAAGGGGGTCTCTCTCCTACGAGCAGTACTTC. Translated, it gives CATSRRGSLSYEQYF.

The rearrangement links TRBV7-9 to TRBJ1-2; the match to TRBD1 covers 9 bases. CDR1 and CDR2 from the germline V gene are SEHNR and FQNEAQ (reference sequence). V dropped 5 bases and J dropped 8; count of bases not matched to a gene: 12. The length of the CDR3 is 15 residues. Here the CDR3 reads CASSDRRDRATGYTF. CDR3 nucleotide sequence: TGTGCCAGCAGCGACCGCCGGGACAGGGCGACCGGCTACACCTTC.

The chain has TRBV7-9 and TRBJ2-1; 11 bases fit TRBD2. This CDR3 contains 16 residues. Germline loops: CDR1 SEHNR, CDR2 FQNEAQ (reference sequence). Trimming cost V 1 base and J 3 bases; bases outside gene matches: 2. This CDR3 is CASSLVGTSGYNEQFF. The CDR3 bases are TGTGCCAGCAGCTTAGTAGGGACTAGCGGCTACAATGAGCAGTTCTTC.

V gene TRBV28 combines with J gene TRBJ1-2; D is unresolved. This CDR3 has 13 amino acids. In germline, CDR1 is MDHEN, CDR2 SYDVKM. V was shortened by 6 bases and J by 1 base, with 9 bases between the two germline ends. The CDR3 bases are TGTGCCAGCAGACTGGGGTATAACTATGGCTACACCTTC. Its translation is CASRLGYNYGYTF.

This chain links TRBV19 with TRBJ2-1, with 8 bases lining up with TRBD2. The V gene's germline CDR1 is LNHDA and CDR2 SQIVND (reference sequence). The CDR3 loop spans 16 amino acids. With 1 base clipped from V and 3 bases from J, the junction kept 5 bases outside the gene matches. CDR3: CASSIVGGRNYNEQFF. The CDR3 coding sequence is TGTGCCAGTAGTATAGTGGGCGGGAGGAACTACAATGAGCAGTTCTTC.

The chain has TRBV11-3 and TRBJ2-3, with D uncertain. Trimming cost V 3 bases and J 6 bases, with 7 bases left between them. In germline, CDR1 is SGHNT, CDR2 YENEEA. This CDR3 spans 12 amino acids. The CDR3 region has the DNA TGTGCCAGCAGCTTCGTTGGCGATACGCAGTATTTT. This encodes CASSFVGDTQYF.

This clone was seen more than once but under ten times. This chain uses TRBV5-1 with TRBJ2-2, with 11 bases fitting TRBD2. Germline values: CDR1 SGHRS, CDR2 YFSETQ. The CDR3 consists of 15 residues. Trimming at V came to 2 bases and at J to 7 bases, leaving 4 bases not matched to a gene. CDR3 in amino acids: CASSLLAGEGGELFF. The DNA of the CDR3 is TGCGCCAGCAGCTTACTAGCGGGAGAGGGCGGGGAGCTGTTTTTT.

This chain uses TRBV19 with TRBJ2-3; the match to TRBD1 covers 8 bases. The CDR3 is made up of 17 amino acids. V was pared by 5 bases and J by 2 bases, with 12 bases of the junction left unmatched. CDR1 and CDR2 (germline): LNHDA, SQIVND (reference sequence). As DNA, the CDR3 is TGTGCCAGTAGTCTACCCCCTCAGACAGGGGTCACAGATACGCAGTATTTT. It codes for CASSLPPQTGVTDTQYF.

This CDR3 reads CASQTMGTGGNYGYTF. The CDR3 nucleotides read TGTGCCAGCCAGACGATGGGGACAGGGGGAAACTATGGCTACACCTTC. The chain couples TRBV2 to TRBJ1-2, with 11 bases lining up with TRBD1. V lost 8 bases to trimming and J lost 2 bases; unmatched junction nucleotides: 10. The CDR3 runs 16 residues. Germline CDR1 is SNHLY and CDR2 is FYNNEI.

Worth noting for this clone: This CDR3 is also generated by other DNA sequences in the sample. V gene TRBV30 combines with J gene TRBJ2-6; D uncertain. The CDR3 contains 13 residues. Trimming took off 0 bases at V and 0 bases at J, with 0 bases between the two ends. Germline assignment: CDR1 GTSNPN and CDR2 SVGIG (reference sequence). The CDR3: CAWSVSGANVLTF. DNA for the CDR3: TGTGCCTGGAGTGTCTCTGGGGCCAACGTCCTGACTTTC. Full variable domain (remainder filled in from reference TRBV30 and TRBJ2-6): SQTIHQWPATLVQPVGSPLSLECTVEGTSNPNLYWYRQAAGRGLQLLFYSVGIGQISSEVPQNLSASRPQDRQFILSSKKLLLSDSGFYLCAWSVSGANVLTFGAGSRLTVL.

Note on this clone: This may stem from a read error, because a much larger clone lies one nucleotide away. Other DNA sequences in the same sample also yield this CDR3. As DNA, the CDR3 is TGTGCCAGCAGCTTGGGACAGATCTACGAGCAGTACTTC. Protein sequence: CASSLGQIYEQYF. This rearrangement joins TRBV5-6 to TRBJ2-7, with D tentatively TRBD1 (5 bases). The CDR3 is made up of 13 amino acids. Germline CDR1 SGHDT, CDR2 YYEEEE. V gave up 0 bases and J gave up 3 bases, with 7 bases separating them.

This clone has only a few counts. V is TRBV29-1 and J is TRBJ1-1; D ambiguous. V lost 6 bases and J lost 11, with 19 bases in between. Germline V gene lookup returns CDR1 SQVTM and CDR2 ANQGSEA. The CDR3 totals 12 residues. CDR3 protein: CSVAPTQTLAFF. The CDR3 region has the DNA TGCAGCGTAGCCCCTACGCAGACTTTGGCTTTCTTT.

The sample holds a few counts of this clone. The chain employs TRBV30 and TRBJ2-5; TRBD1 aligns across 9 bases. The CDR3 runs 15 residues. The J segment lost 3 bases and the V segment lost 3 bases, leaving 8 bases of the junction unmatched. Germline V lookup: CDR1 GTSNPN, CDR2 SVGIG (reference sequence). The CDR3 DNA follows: TGTGCCTGGAGCTTGGGACAGGGACAGAAAGAGACCCAGTACTTC. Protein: CAWSLGQGQKETQYF.

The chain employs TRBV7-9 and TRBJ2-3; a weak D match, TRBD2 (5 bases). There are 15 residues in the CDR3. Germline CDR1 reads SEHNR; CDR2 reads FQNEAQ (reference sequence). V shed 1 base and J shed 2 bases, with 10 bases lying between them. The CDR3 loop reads CASSLGTGTTDTQYF. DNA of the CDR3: TGTGCCAGCAGCTTAGGTACGGGAACCACAGATACGCAGTATTTT.

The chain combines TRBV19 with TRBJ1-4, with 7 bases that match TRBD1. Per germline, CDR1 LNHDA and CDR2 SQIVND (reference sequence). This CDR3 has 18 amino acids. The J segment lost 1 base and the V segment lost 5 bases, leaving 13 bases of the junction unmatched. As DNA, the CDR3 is TGTGCCAGTAGTTTTTCCGGGACAGCGTTCGGAACTAATGAAAAACTGTTTTTT. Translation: CASSFSGTAFGTNEKLFF.

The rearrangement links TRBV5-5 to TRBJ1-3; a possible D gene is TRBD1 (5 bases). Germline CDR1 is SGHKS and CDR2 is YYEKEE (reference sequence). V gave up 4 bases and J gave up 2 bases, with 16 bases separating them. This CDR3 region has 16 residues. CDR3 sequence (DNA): TGTGCCAGCAGCCCGCAGACAGTCATCGCTGGAAACACCATATATTTT. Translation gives CASSPQTVIAGNTIYF.

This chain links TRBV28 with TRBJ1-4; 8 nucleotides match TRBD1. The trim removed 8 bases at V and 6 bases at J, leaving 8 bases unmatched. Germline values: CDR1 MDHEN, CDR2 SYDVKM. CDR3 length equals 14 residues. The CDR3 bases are TGTGCCAGCGCGACAGGGGTCGGATATGAAAAACTGTTTTTT. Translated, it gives CASATGVGYEKLFF.

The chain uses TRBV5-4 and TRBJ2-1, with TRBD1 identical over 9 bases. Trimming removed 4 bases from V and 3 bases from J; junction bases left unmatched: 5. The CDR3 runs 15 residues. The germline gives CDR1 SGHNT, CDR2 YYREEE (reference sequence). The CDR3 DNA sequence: TGTGCCAGCAGCCAGGGACAGGGAGACTACAATGAGCAGTTCTTC. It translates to CASSQGQGDYNEQFF.

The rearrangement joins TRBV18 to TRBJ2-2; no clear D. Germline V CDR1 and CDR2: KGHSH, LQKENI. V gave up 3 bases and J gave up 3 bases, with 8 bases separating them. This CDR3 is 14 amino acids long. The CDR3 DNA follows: TGTGCCAGCTCACCTCGCGAAGACACCGGGGAGCTGTTTTTT. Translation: CASSPREDTGELFF.